This is a list of T cell receptor beta chains from one sample in a study of T-cell memory formation after mild COVID-19. Via MiXCR, TCRdb re-called the 5' RACE reads, giving one row per CDR3 protein. The table lists roughly 600,000 distinct CDR3 sequences, more than 15% of them singletons. The sample comprised PBMCs or a T cell subset sorted from them (not recorded which). The source is an adult woman who had mild COVID-19 (a few samples of this study predate the infection). Cell type and time point are not known. CDR3s include the opening cysteine and the closing phenylalanine or tryptophan. The D gene is left open where the match is weak.

D	V	J	CDR3
NA	TRBV5-1	TRBJ2-3	CASSLKEPLSPDTQYF
TRBD1	TRBV12-3/TRBV12-4	TRBJ1-1	CALSDRPETEAFF
NA	TRBV12-3/TRBV12-4	TRBJ1-5	CASSPPFGRSRAQPQHF
NA	TRBV19	TRBJ2-2	CASRGRGNTGELFF
NA	TRBV5-6	TRBJ2-1	CASRVGPSLGNEQFF
NA	TRBV13	TRBJ2-7	CASSPVGGEFSYEQYF
TRBD2	TRBV7-9	TRBJ2-1	CASSKGTSGSYNEQFF
NA	TRBV4-1	TRBJ1-6	CASSQDLGQWNSPLHF
TRBD2	TRBV20-1	TRBJ2-7	CSAIPGLAGAYEQYF
NA	TRBV24-1	TRBJ2-3	CATSDRDRPVFSDTQYF
NA	TRBV5-6	TRBJ1-6	CASSSKGRGNSPLHF
NA	TRBV6-5	TRBJ2-2	CASSPIEKTNTGELFF
TRBD2	TRBV12-3/TRBV12-4	TRBJ2-5	CASSGGLAGRETQYF
NA	TRBV20-1	TRBJ1-5	CSARDLESNQPQHF
NA	TRBV11-3	TRBJ2-5	CASSGENGVETQYF
NA	TRBV10-3	TRBJ2-1	CAISEGTSVEQFF
NA	TRBV20-1	TRBJ1-5	CSAPHRDGQPQHF
TRBD1	TRBV3-1	TRBJ1-2	CASSQGAQGPYGYTF
NA	TRBV5-1	TRBJ2-1	CASSLDGLYNEQFF
NA	TRBV12-3/TRBV12-4	TRBJ2-1	CASSPAADNEQFF
TRBD2	TRBV11-2	TRBJ2-1	CASSSADGRGANEQFF
NA	TRBV12-3/TRBV12-4	TRBJ1-5	CASSWGNQPQHF
NA	TRBV28	TRBJ1-5	CASSFQSGSRGQPQHF
TRBD1	TRBV11-1	TRBJ2-2	CASSPRTGGNTGELFF
TRBD2	TRBV2	TRBJ2-1	CASSRTSGYNEQFF
TRBD1	TRBV5-1	TRBJ2-7	CASSLGPTGGKSYEQYF
NA	TRBV4-2	TRBJ1-5	CASSQDTGNRGCNQPQHF
NA	TRBV6-5	TRBJ2-2	CASKKRTGELFF
TRBD1	TRBV6-5	TRBJ2-7	CASSWGDRTTYEQYF
TRBD2	TRBV15	TRBJ2-5	CATSRDTSGRFQETQYF
NA	TRBV6-5	TRBJ2-2	CASSFGSRRAAGELFF
TRBD1	TRBV12-3/TRBV12-4	TRBJ2-7	CASSSDDRGRSYEQYF
TRBD1	TRBV18	TRBJ2-7	CASSPPGTGGEQYF
NA	TRBV15	TRBJ2-3	CATSRDFAGSTDTQYF
NA	TRBV5-1	TRBJ2-1	CASSFTGPSSYNEQFF
NA	TRBV3-1	TRBJ2-7	CSSSPGPDAYEQYF
TRBD2	TRBV20-1	TRBJ2-7	CSARDDLSSGRFYEQYF
TRBD2	TRBV5-1	TRBJ2-1	CASSLASGVGEQFF
NA	TRBV5-1	TRBJ1-1	CASSVGRMNTEAFF
NA	TRBV3-1	TRBJ1-2	CASSQAGDYGYTF
TRBD1	TRBV27	TRBJ2-7	CASRQQGASYEQYF
NA	TRBV6-5	TRBJ1-2	CASSPFGAPIGGYTF
NA	TRBV7-9	TRBJ2-2	CASSLGGASTGELFF
NA	TRBV18	TRBJ2-1	CASSPSSLDNEQFF
NA	TRBV7-2	TRBJ2-3	CASSPNRYSTDTQYF
NA	TRBV5-5	TRBJ1-1	CASSLSMFSEAFF
TRBD1	TRBV18	TRBJ2-7	CASSPTGFNEQYF
TRBD1	TRBV19	TRBJ2-2	CASSMTGGPGELFF
TRBD1	TRBV5-5	TRBJ2-2	CASSLTRDRNTGELFF
NA	TRBV4-1	TRBJ1-2	CASSQEGGEVNGYTF
NA	TRBV5-1	TRBJ2-2	CASSLSVGANTGELFF
NA	TRBV12-3/TRBV12-4	TRBJ2-1	CATFDGITGNEQFF
TRBD1	TRBV7-2	TRBJ2-1	CASSPPGQAVGNEQFF
TRBD1	TRBV6-6	TRBJ1-1	CASSYGTGAGDTEAFF